These T cell receptor beta chains were read from a single sample in a study of cytomegalovirus exposure and HLA in healthy donors. Assay used: immunoSEQ multiplex PCR; TCRdb lists only in-frame clones, some missing. The table has 95,000 to 120,000 clones, approximately 67% seen once; the top ten hold about 8.5%. What was sequenced was PBMCs. These receptors were obtained from a man between 18 and 29 years old in good health and CMV-seropositive. The CDR3 runs from the conserved cysteine through the conserved F or W. A D gene is named only where the DNA matches it firmly. The size field is filled for only some rows; it gives once, few, many or a size class.

clone_size,cdr3_length,d_call,j_call,v_call,cdr3_nt,cdr3_aa
NA,18,TRBD2,TRBJ2-5,TRBV7-2,TGTGCCAGCAGCTTAGCGTCTCCCCCTGGGGTAGCGGGGGGGGCCCAGTACTTC,CASSLASPPGVAGGAQYF
few,16,TRBD2,TRBJ2-7,TRBV7-6,TGTGCCAGCAGCTTAGGGGGGGGGAGAGTAAGGGACGAGCAGTACTTC,CASSLGGGRVRDEQYF
NA,16,NA,TRBJ1-5,TRBV1,TGCACCAGCAGCCCATCCGGGACAGGGGGCAATCAGCCCCAGCATTTT,CTSSPSGTGGNQPQHF
NA,15,NA,TRBJ2-4,TRBV21-1,TGTGCCAGCAGCCCGCCGGGGGACGGGAGTAGCATTCAGTACTTC,CASSPPGDGSSIQYF
few,12,NA,TRBJ1-2,TRBV30,TGTGCCTGGACGGGGGAGGACTATGGCTACACCTTC,CAWTGEDYGYTF
NA,13,NA,TRBJ1-2,TRBV30,TGTGCCTGGAGTAATGGAGGGGAGGGTGGCTACACCTTC,CAWSNGGEGGYTF
NA,18,TRBD1,TRBJ1-1,TRBV11-3,TGTGCCAGCAGCTTATCATCGCCCGGGACAGGGGATCGCACTGAAGCTTTCTTT,CASSLSSPGTGDRTEAFF
NA,15,TRBD1,TRBJ2-5,TRBV5-1,TGCGCCAGCAGCTCGGGACAGGGGGACCAGGAGACCCAGTACTTC,CASSSGQGDQETQYF
NA,15,NA,TRBJ2-1,TRBV7-2,TGTGCCAGCAGCTTAGAATCTATCTCCTACAATGAGCAGTTCTTC,CASSLESISYNEQFF
few,14,NA,TRBJ1-5,TRBV19,TGTGCCACCGGACTTCAAGTACTGAATCAGCCCCAGCATTTT,CATGLQVLNQPQHF
NA,11,NA,TRBJ1-2,TRBV27,TGTGCCAGCGGTGCGGGCCATGGCTACACCTTC,CASGAGHGYTF
NA,15,NA,TRBJ1-2,TRBV7-9,TGTGCCAGCAGCTTAGCGCTTACACAGTTCTATGGCTACACCTTC,CASSLALTQFYGYTF
NA,15,NA,TRBJ2-4,TRBV10-2,TGCGCCAGCAGTGAGCGGGGGGCCCTCAAAAACATTCAGTACTTC,CASSERGALKNIQYF
NA,13,TRBD2,TRBJ2-3,TRBV5-1,TGCGCCAGCCGGGAGGTTAGGTCGGATACGCAGTATTTT,CASREVRSDTQYF
NA,14,TRBD1,TRBJ1-2,TRBV5-5,TGTGCCAGCAGCATGACAGGGCTAGAATCGGGCTACACCTTC,CASSMTGLESGYTF
few,16,TRBD1,TRBJ1-2,TRBV7-9,TGTGCCAGCAGCTTGGGGTGGGGACAGGGGGGAAATGGCTACACCTTC,CASSLGWGQGGNGYTF
NA,13,TRBD1,TRBJ1-2,TRBV5-6,TGTGCCAGCAGCTTTCAGGGGGCGGGAGGCTACACCTTC,CASSFQGAGGYTF
NA,14,NA,TRBJ1-2,TRBV6-6,TGTGCCAGCAGTTACCCCGGACAAAACTATGGCTACACCTTC,CASSYPGQNYGYTF
NA,15,TRBD1,TRBJ2-7,TRBV5-1,TGCGCCAGCAGCTCGGGACAGGGGGGGACGGGGGAGCAGTACTTC,CASSSGQGGTGEQYF
NA,13,NA,TRBJ1-4,TRBV2,TGTGCCTACAGCGGGACATGGGAGGAAAAACTGTTTTTT,CAYSGTWEEKLFF
NA,17,TRBD2,TRBJ2-5,TRBV9,TGTGCCAGCAGCCCGGGGACTAGCGGGGGGGTGGAGGAGACCCAGTACTTC,CASSPGTSGGVEETQYF
few,13,NA,TRBJ1-5,TRBV6-5,TGTGCCTCCCAGGGAGGAGTAATTCAGCCCCAGCATTTT,CASQGGVIQPQHF
NA,15,NA,TRBJ2-7,TRBV7-6,TGTGCCAGCAGCTACTGGCATGAGGGCTCCTACGAGCAGTACTTC,CASSYWHEGSYEQYF
NA,16,NA,TRBJ1-2,TRBV4-1,TGCGCCAGCAGCCAAGAGCCGGGGGGGGCCCTTGGTGGCTACACCTTC,CASSQEPGGALGGYTF
NA,15,NA,TRBJ2-2,TRBV6-5,TGTGCCAGCAGCCCCTGGGGGGGGCAAACCGGGGAGCTGTTTTTT,CASSPWGGQTGELFF
NA,20,NA,TRBJ1-6,TRBV11-2,TGTGCCAGCAGCCTAGAAAAAACCGGGACAAGGTCCAACTATAATTCACCCCTCCACTTT,CASSLEKTGTRSNYNSPLHF
NA,14,TRBD2,TRBJ2-3,TRBV6-4,TGTGCCAGCAGTATCGGGGGGGCCACAGATACGCAGTATTTT,CASSIGGATDTQYF
NA,16,TRBD1,TRBJ1-1,TRBV27,TGTGCCAGCACTAAGGGGCCGGGACAGGGCAACACTGAAGCTTTCTTT,CASTKGPGQGNTEAFF
few,14,NA,TRBJ1-2,TRBV5-1,TGCGCCAGCAGCTCTGACGGGATTTACTATGGCTACACCTTC,CASSSDGIYYGYTF
few,16,TRBD1,TRBJ1-1,TRBV13,TGTGCCAGCAGCCCAGACAGGGGGCGGATGAACACTGAAGCTTTCTTT,CASSPDRGRMNTEAFF
NA,15,TRBD2,TRBJ2-2,TRBV5-1,TGCGCCAGCAGCTCACAAGCGGGGGGCACCGGGGAGCTGTTTTTT,CASSSQAGGTGELFF
NA,13,NA,TRBJ1-2,TRBV27,TGTGCCAGCAGTTGGTCCGGGAGCTATGGCTACACCTTC,CASSWSGSYGYTF
few,16,TRBD2,TRBJ2-1,TRBV7-9,TGTGCCAGCAGCCCCAATGGTTGGGGGGGATGGGTAGAGCAGTTCTTC,CASSPNGWGGWVEQFF
NA,11,NA,TRBJ2-7,TRBV28,TGTGCCAGCAGGGGCACCTACGAGCAGTACTTC,CASRGTYEQYF
NA,17,NA,TRBJ2-3,TRBV7-2,TGTGCCAGCACTCGAATGTTGGGCCCCGGTGGCACAGATACGCAGTATTTT,CASTRMLGPGGTDTQYF
NA,13,NA,TRBJ1-2,TRBV6-5,TGTGCCAGCAGTTACGCAGCTAACTATGGCTACACCTTC,CASSYAANYGYTF
NA,14,NA,TRBJ1-6,TRBV5-4,TGTGCCAGCAGCTTGGGGGCAATAGATTCACCCCTCCACTTT,CASSLGAIDSPLHF
NA,18,TRBD2,TRBJ2-3,TRBV11-2,TGTGCCAGCAGCTTAGCAAGCCTAGCGGGGGGGCTCGCAGATACGCAGTATTTT,CASSLASLAGGLADTQYF
NA,14,TRBD1,TRBJ2-2,TRBV7-6,TGTGCCAGCAGCCAGGGACAGGCGGCCGGGGAGCTGTTTTTT,CASSQGQAAGELFF
NA,17,NA,TRBJ1-2,TRBV15,TGTGCCACCAGCAGAGGGAGATTGGGAGGGTCCCCCTATGGCTACACCTTC,CATSRGRLGGSPYGYTF
NA,15,NA,TRBJ2-3,TRBV27,TGTGCCAGCAGTTTATCAAACTTAGGGGCAGATACGCAGTATTTT,CASSLSNLGADTQYF
NA,14,TRBD1,TRBJ1-1,TRBV19,TGTGCCAGTAGCCGTAGGACAGGGTTGACTGAAGCTTTCTTT,CASSRRTGLTEAFF
NA,16,NA,TRBJ1-5,TRBV29-1,TGCAGCGTTATGATGGGGCTCGACCCCTTAAATCAGCCCCAGCATTTT,CSVMMGLDPLNQPQHF
NA,19,TRBD1,TRBJ1-3,TRBV5-4,TGTGCCAGCAGCTTCGGGGGGACAGGGGGCGCGACGTCTGGAAACACCATATATTTT,CASSFGGTGGATSGNTIYF
NA,15,TRBD1,TRBJ1-4,TRBV9,TGTGCCAGCAGCGTAGGGACAGGGGGGGGTGAAAAACTGTTTTTT,CASSVGTGGGEKLFF
NA,15,NA,TRBJ2-1,TRBV7-8,TGTGCCAGCAGCCTCCCTCAGGACAGCCACAATGAGCAGTTCTTC,CASSLPQDSHNEQFF
NA,16,TRBD1,TRBJ1-5,TRBV28,TGTGCCAGCACCCTGCAGGCCGACAGGGCGGGCCAGCCCCAGCATTTT,CASTLQADRAGQPQHF
NA,16,TRBD2,TRBJ2-3,TRBV14,TGTGCCAGCAGCCTCGGGACTAGCGGGGGCGCAGATACGCAGTATTTT,CASSLGTSGGADTQYF
NA,15,TRBD1,TRBJ2-5,TRBV11-3,TGTGCCAGCAGCTTAGAACAGGGGGCCGGGGAGACCCAGTACTTC,CASSLEQGAGETQYF